This is a list of T cell receptor beta chains from one sample in a study of T cells in Graves' hyperthyroidism and ophthalmopathy. Using its own MiXCR run on the multiplex PCR reads, TCRdb lists one record per CDR3 protein. The data show over 250,000 distinct CDR3 sequences, 12% to 15% seen once. The specimen sequenced was blood. The receptors derive from a woman in her 40s with Graves' ophthalmopathy. Both conserved end residues are part of each CDR3. The D gene is left open where the match is weak. Clone size is stated in some rows and not others, as once, few, many or a class when expanded.

v_call	clone_size	j_call	d_call	cdr3_nt	cdr3_aa
TRBV6-1	many	TRBJ2-5	-	TGTGCCAGCAGTGAATCCTTGGGCTTCCAAGAGACCCAGTACTTC	CASSESLGFQETQYF
TRBV12-3/TRBV12-4	many	TRBJ2-7	TRBD2	TGTGCCAGCAGCCGAGGACTAGCGGGAGGGTACGAGCAGTACTTC	CASSRGLAGGYEQYF
TRBV11-1	many	TRBJ2-1	TRBD2	TGTGCCAGCGTACCGGGGACTAGGCCTGCGGGTGAGCAGTTCTTC	CASVPGTRPAGEQFF
TRBV2	-	TRBJ2-7	TRBD2	TGTGCCAGCACGGGTCCAGCGGGAGGGCCCCACTCCTACGAGCAGTACTTC	CASTGPAGGPHSYEQYF
TRBV13	many	TRBJ2-6	-	TGTGCCAGCAGCTTACAAGGTGCCTCTGGGGCCAACGTCCTGACTTTC	CASSLQGASGANVLTF
TRBV12-3/TRBV12-4	many	TRBJ2-4	TRBD2	TGTGCCAGCAGACTAGCGGGGGGAAAAAAAAACATTCAGTACTTC	CASRLAGGKKNIQYF
TRBV2	many	TRBJ2-1	-	TGTGCCACCACTGACCTTAATGAGCAGTTCTTC	CATTDLNEQFF
TRBV28	few	TRBJ2-3	-	TGTGCCAGCAGCCAAGGCAGGGAAAAGACAGATACGCAGTATTTT	CASSQGREKTDTQYF
TRBV27	few	TRBJ2-1	-	TGTGCCAGCAGTTTACGGCAGTTTAGTTCCTACAATGAGCAGTTCTTC	CASSLRQFSSYNEQFF
TRBV27	-	TRBJ2-3	TRBD2	TGTGCCAGCAGTTTATATCTAGCGGGGGGGTTCACAGATACGCAGTATTTT	CASSLYLAGGFTDTQYF
TRBV5-6	many	TRBJ2-7	-	TGTGCCAGCAGCTTGTTCCTAGCTGGCGAGCAGTACTTC	CASSLFLAGEQYF
TRBV12-3/TRBV12-4	many	TRBJ2-5	-	TGTGCCAGCAGTCGTACCGCGGACTACGAGACCCAGTACTTC	CASSRTADYETQYF
TRBV11-2	-	TRBJ1-6	-	TGTGCCAGCAGCTTAGGCAGCAATACTAATTCACCCCTCCACTTT	CASSLGSNTNSPLHF
TRBV28	many	TRBJ2-6	-	TGTGCCAGCAGTTCTACCGCTGGGGCCAACGTCCTGACTTTC	CASSSTAGANVLTF
TRBV28	many	TRBJ1-1	TRBD1	TGTGCCAGCAGTTTATTACCGGGACAGGGGCAACTGGGGGCTTTCTTT	CASSLLPGQGQLGAFF
TRBV7-9	-	TRBJ2-1	-	TGTGCCAGCAGCTTAGATTTTGGCCTAAATGAGCAGTTCTTC	CASSLDFGLNEQFF
TRBV6-2/TRBV6-3	many	TRBJ2-7	TRBD2	TGTGCCAGCAGTTACTCGCTCCAAGCGGGGGGTTTCTACGAGCAGTACTTC	CASSYSLQAGGFYEQYF